This T cell receptor beta chain was found in a study of blood T cell repertoires in COVID-19. Study information: Some COVID-19 samples were acute and others convalescent; all came from the United States, Italy and Spain. Sources were T cells, B-cell-depleted T cells, or PBMCs; the material itself was cDNA or gDNA.

Participants' own reports of clinical history determined their cohort assignment. Sequencing used immunoSEQ multiplex PCR; TCRdb keeps in-frame clones, though not all of them. The table lists almost 400,000 clones, about 90% of them singletons. The CDR3 has 13 residues. Germline V gene sequence: CDR1 SGHTA, CDR2 FQGTGA. V was pared by 2 bases and J by 1 base, with 5 bases between. J is TRBJ1-1 and V is TRBV7-3; unclear D gene. The sequence derives from a woman aged 25 to 39 who had recovered from COVID-19. The sample taken for sequencing was PBMCs or T cells enriched from blood (not recorded which). The CDR3 region is CASSLEKNTEAFF. CDR3 coding DNA: TGTGCCAGCAGCTTAGAGAAGAACACTGAAGCTTTCTTT.